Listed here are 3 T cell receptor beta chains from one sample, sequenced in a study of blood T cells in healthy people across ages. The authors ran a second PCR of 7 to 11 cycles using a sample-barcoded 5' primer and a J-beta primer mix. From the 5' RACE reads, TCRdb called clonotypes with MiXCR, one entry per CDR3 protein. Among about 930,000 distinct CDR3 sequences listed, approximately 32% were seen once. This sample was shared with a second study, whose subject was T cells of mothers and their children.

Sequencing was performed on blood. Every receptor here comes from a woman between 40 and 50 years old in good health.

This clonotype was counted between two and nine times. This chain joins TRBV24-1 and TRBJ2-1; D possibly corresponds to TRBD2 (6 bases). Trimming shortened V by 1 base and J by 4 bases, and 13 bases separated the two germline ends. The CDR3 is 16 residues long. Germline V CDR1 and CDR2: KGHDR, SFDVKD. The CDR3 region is CATSDLSGRGYNEQFF. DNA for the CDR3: TGTGCCACCAGTGATTTAAGCGGGCGGGGATACAATGAGCAGTTCTTC.

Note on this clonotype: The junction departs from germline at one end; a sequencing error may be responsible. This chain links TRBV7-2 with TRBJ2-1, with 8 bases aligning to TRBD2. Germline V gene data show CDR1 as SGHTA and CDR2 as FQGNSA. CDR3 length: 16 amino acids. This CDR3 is CASGLGNGGAYNEQFF. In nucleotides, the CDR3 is TGTGCCAGCGGCTTAGGAAACGGGGGGGCCTACAATGAGCAGTTCTTC.

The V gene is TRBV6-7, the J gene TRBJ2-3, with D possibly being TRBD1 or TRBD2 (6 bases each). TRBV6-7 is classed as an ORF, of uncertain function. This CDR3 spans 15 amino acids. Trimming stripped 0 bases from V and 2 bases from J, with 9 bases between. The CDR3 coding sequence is TGTGCCAGCAGTTACTCGAGGGGGGTCACAGATACGCAGTATTTT. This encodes CASSYSRGVTDTQYF.